The sequence of this TCR beta chain was determined in a study of regulatory T cells in long-lasting Graves disease. Study-wide results and caveats: Persistent cases of Graves' showed reduced TCR diversity relative to newly diagnosed patients. Those with persistent disease had in common more public clonotypes (fewer than 3,000) than new patients (about 970).

There are many counts of this clonotype. The antigen is not known. The time point here: persistent/refractory GD, antithyroid drugs over 5 years with positive TRAb. RNA from PBMCs was the source of the TCR library. HTBI primers from iRepertoire and Arm-PCR of CDR3 regions yielded the TCR beta libraries. MiXCR, applied by TCRdb to the multiplex PCR reads, yields one record per CDR3 protein. Here the sample spans 300,000 to 350,000 distinct CDR3 sequences, roughly a fifth being singletons. The CDR3 sequence is 17 residues long. CDR1 is MNHGY and CDR2 is SVAAGI in the germline V gene. The V gene end was trimmed by 3 bases and the J gene end by 0 bases; junction bases not matched to a gene: 6.

This TCR was sampled from a female donor with Graves disease. The sequenced sample was peripheral blood mononuclear cells (PBMCs), obtained when the disease was refractory, from a patient treated with antithyroid drugs. The chain recombines TRBV6-9 with TRBJ1-5; 9 bases are shared with TRBD1. CDR3: CASSYPHRGHSNQPQHF. The DNA of the CDR3 is TGTGCCAGCAGTTACCCCCACAGGGGGCATAGCAATCAGCCCCAGCATTTT.